Included here is one T cell receptor beta chain sequence, with context. The data were taken from a study of blood T cell repertoires in COVID-19. V shed 6 bases and J shed 0 bases, with 5 bases lying between them. CDR3 length: 11 amino acids. The germline V gene encodes CDR1 DFQATT and CDR2 SNEGSKA (reference sequence). TCRdb's table, derived via immunoSEQ multiplex PCR, lists solely in-frame clones and lacks some. Here the sample spans roughly 570,000 clones, 85% to 90% being singletons. Sequenced input: peripheral blood. This TCR derives from a woman between 50 and 59 years old with COVID-19, enrolled during active disease. The V call is TRBV20-1, the J call TRBJ1-1; D ambiguous. The CDR3 spells CSARMNTEAFF. In DNA form, the CDR3 reads TGCAGTGCCCGTATGAACACTGAAGCTTTCTTT.